Detailed here is one TCR beta chain. Its antigen is currently unknown. The data were obtained in a study of cytomegalovirus exposure and HLA in healthy donors. V was pared by 3 bases and J by 2 bases, with 14 bases between. From germline, CDR1 is WSHSY and CDR2 SAAADI. This CDR3 contains 16 residues. PCR used 60 Vbeta primers and 13 Jbeta primers. Repertoires were generated with immunoSEQ multiplex PCR, while TCRdb's copy carries only in-frame clones and drops some. The repertoire includes approximately 160,000 clones, 65% to 80% of them detected once, and 2.5% to 4% sits in the top ten. The donors, nominally healthy at sampling, likely had unrecorded immune exposures. General study points: Productive rates of about 90% or about 30% were seen for most TCR beta V segments in an earlier analysis.

The chain couples TRBV10-2 to TRBJ1-5; D uncertain. Sequenced input: PBMCs. The TCR comes from a woman between 50 and 59 years old in good health and CMV-seropositive. The CDR3 coding sequence is TGCGCCAGCAGTGAATACCCCGAGGGCGGCAATCAGCCCCAGCATTTT. Translated, it gives CASSEYPEGGNQPQHF.